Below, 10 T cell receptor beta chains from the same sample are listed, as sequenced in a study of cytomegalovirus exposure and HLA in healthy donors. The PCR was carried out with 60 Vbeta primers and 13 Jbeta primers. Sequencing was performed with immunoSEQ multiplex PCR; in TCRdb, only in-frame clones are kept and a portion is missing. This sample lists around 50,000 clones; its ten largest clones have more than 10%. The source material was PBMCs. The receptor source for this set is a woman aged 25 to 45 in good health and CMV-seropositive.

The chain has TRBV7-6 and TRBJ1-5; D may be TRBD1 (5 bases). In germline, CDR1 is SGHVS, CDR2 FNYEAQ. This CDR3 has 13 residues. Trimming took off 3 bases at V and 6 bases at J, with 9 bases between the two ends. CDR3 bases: TGTGCCAGCAGCTTTCAGGGCGGTCAGCCCCAGCATTTT. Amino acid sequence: CASSFQGGQPQHF.

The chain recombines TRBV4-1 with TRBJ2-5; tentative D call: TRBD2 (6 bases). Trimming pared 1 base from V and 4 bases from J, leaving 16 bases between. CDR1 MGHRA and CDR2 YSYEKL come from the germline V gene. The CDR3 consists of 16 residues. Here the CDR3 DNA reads TGCGCCAGCAGCCAAGGGAGGGAGTACGGGGGAGAGACCCAGTACTTC. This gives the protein CASSQGREYGGETQYF.

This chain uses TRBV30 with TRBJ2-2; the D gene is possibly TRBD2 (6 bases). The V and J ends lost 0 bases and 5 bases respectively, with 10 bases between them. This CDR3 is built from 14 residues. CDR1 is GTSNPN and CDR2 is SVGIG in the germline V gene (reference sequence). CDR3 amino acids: CAWSVHAGTGELFF. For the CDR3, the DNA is TGTGCCTGGAGTGTACATGCGGGGACCGGGGAGCTGTTTTTT.

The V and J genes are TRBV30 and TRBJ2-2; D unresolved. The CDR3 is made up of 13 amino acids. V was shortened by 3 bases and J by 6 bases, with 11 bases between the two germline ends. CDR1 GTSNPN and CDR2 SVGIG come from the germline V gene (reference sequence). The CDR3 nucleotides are TGTGCCTGGAGGGCGTTTGGAGCCGGGGAGCTGTTTTTT. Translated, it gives CAWRAFGAGELFF.

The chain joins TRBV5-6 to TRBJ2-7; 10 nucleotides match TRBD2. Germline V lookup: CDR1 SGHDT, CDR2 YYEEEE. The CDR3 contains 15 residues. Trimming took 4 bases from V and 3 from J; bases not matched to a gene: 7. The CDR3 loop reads CASSLSGGAHYEQYF. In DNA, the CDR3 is TGTGCCAGCAGCCTGAGCGGGGGGGCCCACTACGAGCAGTACTTC.

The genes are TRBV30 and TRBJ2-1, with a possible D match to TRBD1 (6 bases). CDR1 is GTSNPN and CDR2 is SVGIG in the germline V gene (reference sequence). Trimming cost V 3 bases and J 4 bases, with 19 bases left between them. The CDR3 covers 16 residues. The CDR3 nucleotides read TGTGCCTGGAGGCCGATTCAGGGGAGTGGGTACAATGAGCAGTTCTTC. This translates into CAWRPIQGSGYNEQFF.

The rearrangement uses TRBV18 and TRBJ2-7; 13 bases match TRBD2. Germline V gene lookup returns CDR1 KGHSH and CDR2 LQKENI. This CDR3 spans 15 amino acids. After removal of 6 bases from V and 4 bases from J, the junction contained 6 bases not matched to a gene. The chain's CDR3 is CASSGLAGVRYEQYF. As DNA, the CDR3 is TGTGCCAGCTCTGGACTAGCGGGAGTTCGGTACGAGCAGTACTTC.

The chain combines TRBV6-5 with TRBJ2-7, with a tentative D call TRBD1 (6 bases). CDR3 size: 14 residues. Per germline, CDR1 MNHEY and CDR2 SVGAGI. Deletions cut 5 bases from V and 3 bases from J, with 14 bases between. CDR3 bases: TGTGCCAGCAGTGAACTTACAGGGAACTACGAGCAGTACTTC. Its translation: CASSELTGNYEQYF.

CDR3 coding DNA: TGTGCCACCAGCGAACAGAAAACTAACTATGGCTACACCTTC. Translating it yields CATSEQKTNYGYTF. The chain is built from TRBV28 and TRBJ1-2, with D uncertain. Trimming removed 10 bases from V and 0 bases from J, with 15 bases in between. CDR3 length: 14 amino acids. The germline gives CDR1 MDHEN, CDR2 SYDVKM.

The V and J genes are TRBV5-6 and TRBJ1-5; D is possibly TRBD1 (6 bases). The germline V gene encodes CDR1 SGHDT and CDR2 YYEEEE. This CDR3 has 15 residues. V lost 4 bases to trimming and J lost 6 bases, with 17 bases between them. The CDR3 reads CASSLWEQGTQPQHF. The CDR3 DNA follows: TGTGCCAGCAGCCTTTGGGAACAGGGTACTCAGCCCCAGCATTTT.